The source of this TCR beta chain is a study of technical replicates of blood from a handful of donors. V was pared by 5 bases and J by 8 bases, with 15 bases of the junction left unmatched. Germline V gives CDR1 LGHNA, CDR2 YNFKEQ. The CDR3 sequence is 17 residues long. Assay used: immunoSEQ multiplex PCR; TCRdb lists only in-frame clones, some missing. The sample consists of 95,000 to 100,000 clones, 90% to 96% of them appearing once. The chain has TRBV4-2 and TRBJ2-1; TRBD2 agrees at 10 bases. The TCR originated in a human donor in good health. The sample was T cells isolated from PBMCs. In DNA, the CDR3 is TGTGCCAGCAGCGAGAGGGGGACTAGCGTTATATCGGATGAGCAGTTCTTC. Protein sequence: CASSERGTSVISDEQFF.